This is a list of T cell receptor beta chains from one sample in a study of somatic mutations in cytotoxic T cells in rheumatoid arthritis. Some clones are missing from TCRdb's copy, which holds only in-frame ones; the method was immunoSEQ multiplex PCR. The sample includes about 11,000 clones, over 65% of them seen just once. Sequencing was performed on CD8+ T cells sorted from blood. Receptors were obtained from an adult with rheumatoid arthritis. Each CDR3 is given with its conserved first and last residue. Fields, in order: clone size, V gene, D gene, J gene, CDR3 DNA, CDR3 protein. D genes are given only for firm matches. Not all rows give a size; the values are once, few, many and, for expanded clones, a class.

>NA|TRBV7-9|NA|TRBJ1-1
TGTGCCAGCAGCTCCGTTCAGGTAGAATTGAACACTGAAGCTTTCTTT
CASSSVQVELNTEAFF
>NA|TRBV4-1|NA|TRBJ2-7
TGCGCCAGCAGCCCGGGACTCTCCTACGAGCAGTACTTC
CASSPGLSYEQYF
>NA|TRBV7-9|TRBD2|TRBJ2-1
TGTGCCAGCAGCTTTCTAGCGGGGGGGCATGATGAGCAGTTCTTC
CASSFLAGGHDEQFF
>NA|TRBV27|NA|TRBJ1-1
TGTGCCGCCCTTGCGTATAGTACGGGGGGCACTGAAGCTTTCTTT
CAALAYSTGGTEAFF
>NA|TRBV7-9|NA|TRBJ2-5
TGTGCCAGCAGCTTAGAAGGCTTCCAGCAAGAGACCCAGTACTTC
CASSLEGFQQETQYF
>once|TRBV6-1|NA|TRBJ2-7
TGTGCCAGCAGTGATGGGCAGTATCGGCACTACGAGCAGTACTTC
CASSDGQYRHYEQYF
>NA|TRBV6-5|NA|TRBJ2-7
TGTGCCAGCAGTACACTCCGGGACAAGCTCTACGAGCAGTACTTC
CASSTLRDKLYEQYF
>NA|TRBV11-2|TRBD1|TRBJ2-5
TGTGCCAGCAGCTCATCGACAGGGTACACATACCAAGAGACCCAGTACTTC
CASSSSTGYTYQETQYF
>NA|TRBV7-6|NA|TRBJ2-2
TGTGCCAGCAGCTTAGAGCTGGTTGCAGCCGGGGAGCTGTTTTTT
CASSLELVAAGELFF
>once|TRBV5-6|NA|TRBJ1-6
TGTGCCAGCACCGGCCGCCCCTATAATTCACCCCTCCACTTT
CASTGRPYNSPLHF
>NA|TRBV11-2|NA|TRBJ1-1
TGTGCCAGCAGCCCCTACATGAACACTGAAGCTTTCTTT
CASSPYMNTEAFF
>NA|TRBV5-1|TRBD2|TRBJ2-1
TGCGCCAGCAACCTAGCGGGGTCCTACAATGAGCAGTTCTTC
CASNLAGSYNEQFF
>NA|TRBV4-1|TRBD1|TRBJ2-5
TGCGCCAGCAGCCACGGACAGGGGGAGGAGACCCAGTACTTC
CASSHGQGEETQYF
>few|TRBV6-6|NA|TRBJ1-1
TGTGCCAGCAGTTACTCTCGGGGAGAAGCTTTCTTT
CASSYSRGEAFF
>NA|TRBV6-5|NA|TRBJ1-1
TGTGCCAGCAGTTACTCGTGGAAAACCATGAACACTGAAGCTTTCTTT
CASSYSWKTMNTEAFF
>NA|TRBV7-9|TRBD2|TRBJ2-1
TGTGCCAGCAGCCCTAGGAACGGACTAGCGGGGAAGGACAATGAGCAGTTCTTC
CASSPRNGLAGKDNEQFF
>once|TRBV25-1|NA|TRBJ2-5
TGTGCCAGCAGTGAATACAGGGTCCAAGAGACCCAGTACTTC
CASSEYRVQETQYF
>NA|TRBV19|NA|TRBJ2-7
TGTGCCAGTAGTTGGGGTCCTAGACCCTACGAGCAGTACTTC
CASSWGPRPYEQYF
>NA|TRBV29-1|NA|TRBJ1-4
TGCAGCGGTAAGGTCCGCGGGGAACCTAATGAAAAACTGTTTTTT
CSGKVRGEPNEKLFF
>NA|TRBV7-2|NA|TRBJ2-7
TGTGCCAGCAGCCCCCTCATTATGGTCGGTGGGCACGAGCAGTACTTC
CASSPLIMVGGHEQYF
>NA|TRBV9|TRBD1|TRBJ2-7
TGTGCCAGCAGCGCCGGGACAGGGAATACCTACGAGCAGTACTTC
CASSAGTGNTYEQYF
>NA|TRBV6-1|TRBD1|TRBJ1-2
TGTGCCAGCAGGGAACCGACAGGGACTAACTATGGCTACACCTTC
CASREPTGTNYGYTF
>NA|TRBV13|TRBD2|TRBJ2-1
TGTGCCAGCAGCCCGACCGCGGGGGGAACCTACAATGAGCAGTTCTTC
CASSPTAGGTYNEQFF
>NA|TRBV18|NA|TRBJ2-2
TGTGCCAGCTCACCTGTCGACTCCCCGAACACCGGGGAGCTGTTTTTT
CASSPVDSPNTGELFF
>NA|TRBV4-1|NA|TRBJ1-2
TGCGCCAGCAGCTCGAGGGCTAACTATGGCTACACCTTC
CASSSRANYGYTF
>NA|TRBV11-2|NA|TRBJ1-1
TGTGCCAGCAGCTTAGGGGTCGGGGGCACTGAAGCTTTCTTT
CASSLGVGGTEAFF
>NA|TRBV13|TRBD2|TRBJ2-3
TGTGCCAGCAGCCAGAGACTAGCGGTAAACACAGATACGCAGTATTTT
CASSQRLAVNTDTQYF
>NA|TRBV11-3|TRBD2|TRBJ2-1
TGTGCCAGCAGCCAAGGACTAGCGGGGGGTTTCTACAATGAGCAGTTCTTC
CASSQGLAGGFYNEQFF
>NA|TRBV6-5|NA|TRBJ1-1
TGTGCCAGCAGTTCCCATGAAGCTTTCTTT
CASSSHEAFF
>once|TRBV7-9|TRBD2|TRBJ2-1
TGTGCCAGCAGCTCCACCCTCACTAGCGAATCCCACCCCTACAATGAGCAGTTCTTC
CASSSTLTSESHPYNEQFF
>NA|TRBV7-9|NA|TRBJ2-2
TGTGCCAGCAGCTTAGTAGAGTCAAGCGGGGAGCTGTTTTTT
CASSLVESSGELFF
>NA|TRBV16|NA|TRBJ1-1
TGTGCCAGCAGCCCCCCGACAGCTCTTGAAGCTTTCTTT
CASSPPTALEAFF
>NA|TRBV6-5|NA|TRBJ2-2
TGTGCCAGCAGCCCCTTGCGGGGGCGAGTCGGGGAGCTGTTTTTT
CASSPLRGRVGELFF
>few|TRBV27|NA|TRBJ2-1
TGTGCCAGCAGTTGGGACGCATACAATGAGCAGTTCTTC
CASSWDAYNEQFF
>NA|TRBV6-4|TRBD2|TRBJ2-3
TGTGCCAGCAGTGGAACTAGCGGGGGGGCAGGAGATACGCAGTATTTT
CASSGTSGGAGDTQYF